The rows below give T cell receptor beta chains drawn from one sample of a study of blood T cell repertoires in COVID-19. Profiled with immunoSEQ multiplex PCR; TCRdb holds only in-frame clones, not every one. The sample records 180,000 or so clones, 85% to 90% being singletons. The sequenced material came from peripheral blood. The source of these receptors is a man between 18 and 29 years old with acute or convalescent COVID-19. The conserved cysteine and the conserved F or W are not part of the CDR3 here. Fields, in order: J gene, D gene, V gene, CDR3 protein. D genes are given only for firm matches.

J: TRBJ1-4; D: NA; V: TRBV24-1; CDR3: ATSDGGRRFGDEKLF
J: TRBJ1-2; D: TRBD1; V: TRBV19; CDR3: ASSTRTGGVVSYGYT
J: TRBJ2-5; D: TRBD2; V: TRBV4-1; CDR3: ASSHYGGGARETQY
J: TRBJ2-7; D: NA; V: TRBV25-1; CDR3: ASTQPGQGGYEQY
J: TRBJ1-4; D: NA; V: TRBV7-8; CDR3: ASSLIPDSDAEKLF
J: TRBJ1-1; D: TRBD1; V: TRBV7-9; CDR3: ASSKTGINTEAF
J: TRBJ1-5; D: NA; V: TRBV5-6; CDR3: ASSLNRLNQPQH
J: TRBJ2-6; D: TRBD1; V: TRBV30; CDR3: AWSLGGAGANVLT
J: TRBJ1-3; D: NA; V: TRBV5-1; CDR3: ASSLGGTGNTIY
J: TRBJ1-3; D: TRBD1; V: TRBV2; CDR3: ASRGTDSGNTIY
J: TRBJ1-2; D: TRBD1; V: TRBV7-9; CDR3: ASSLAHVTGVGYT
J: TRBJ1-2; D: TRBD1; V: TRBV28; CDR3: ASSRDRGYGYT
J: TRBJ1-6; D: NA; V: TRBV19; CDR3: ASKTGGSSYNSPLH
J: TRBJ2-3; D: TRBD2; V: TRBV5-1; CDR3: ASSFTGGRTDTQY
J: TRBJ1-1; D: TRBD1; V: TRBV19; CDR3: ASSRPGQGNTEAF
J: TRBJ1-5; D: NA; V: TRBV2; CDR3: ASSEGGQKPQH
J: TRBJ1-5; D: NA; V: TRBV12-3/TRBV12-4; CDR3: ASSFGFNQPQH
J: TRBJ2-6; D: NA; V: TRBV5-6; CDR3: ASSSDTGANVLT
J: TRBJ1-2; D: NA; V: TRBV5-8; CDR3: ASSFSGTPNYGYT
J: TRBJ1-6; D: NA; V: TRBV5-5; CDR3: ASSLEGSPLH
J: TRBJ2-2; D: NA; V: TRBV28; CDR3: ASRPGLTGGELF
J: TRBJ2-3; D: TRBD1; V: TRBV10-3; CDR3: AISESIMRTGVITDTQY
J: TRBJ1-2; D: NA; V: TRBV29-1; CDR3: SVRSGQTNGYT
J: TRBJ1-2; D: TRBD1; V: TRBV19; CDR3: ASTILAGGYGYT
J: TRBJ2-1; D: NA; V: TRBV6-5; CDR3: ASSRDKSYNEQF
J: TRBJ2-5; D: TRBD2; V: TRBV4-1; CDR3: ASSQLGRASGGRGETQY
J: TRBJ1-2; D: TRBD1; V: TRBV5-4; CDR3: ASSARQGWYGYT
J: TRBJ1-1; D: NA; V: TRBV10-3; CDR3: AISDLGGNTEAF
J: TRBJ2-3; D: NA; V: TRBV19; CDR3: ATTQADTQY
J: TRBJ2-1; D: TRBD1; V: TRBV6-5; CDR3: ASRRTGTGYNEQF
J: TRBJ2-7; D: NA; V: TRBV19; CDR3: ASSTILARDEQY
J: TRBJ2-1; D: TRBD2; V: TRBV5-1; CDR3: ASSPGGSGGFYNEQF
J: TRBJ2-7; D: TRBD2; V: TRBV6-6; CDR3: ASMSGGGLIYEQY
J: TRBJ1-2; D: TRBD1; V: TRBV3-1/TRBV3-2; CDR3: ASSQVRIIAGQNYGYT
J: TRBJ1-1; D: TRBD1; V: TRBV5-5; CDR3: ASSFLGTGRNRDTEAF
J: TRBJ2-3; D: NA; V: TRBV7-2; CDR3: ASSLVGLSTDTQY
J: TRBJ1-5; D: NA; V: TRBV28; CDR3: ASSLRALGQPQH
J: TRBJ1-5; D: NA; V: TRBV28; CDR3: ASRNSNQPQH
J: TRBJ2-1; D: NA; V: TRBV4-2; CDR3: ASSQDAGTYNEQF
J: TRBJ2-5; D: TRBD2; V: TRBV9; CDR3: ASSVGTSGGETQY
J: TRBJ1-3; D: NA; V: TRBV4-1; CDR3: ASSQDAVSDSGNTIY
J: TRBJ1-2; D: NA; V: TRBV6-2/TRBV6-3; CDR3: ASSRGLRNYGYT